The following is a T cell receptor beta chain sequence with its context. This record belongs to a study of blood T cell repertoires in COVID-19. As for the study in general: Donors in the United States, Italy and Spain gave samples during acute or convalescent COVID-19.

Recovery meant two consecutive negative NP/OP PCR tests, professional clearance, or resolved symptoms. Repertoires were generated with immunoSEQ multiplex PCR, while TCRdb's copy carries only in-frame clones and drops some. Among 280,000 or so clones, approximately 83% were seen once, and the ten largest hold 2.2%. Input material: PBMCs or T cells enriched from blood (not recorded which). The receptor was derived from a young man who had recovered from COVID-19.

DNA for the CDR3: TGCGCCAGCAGCCAAGACCCTAGTAGTGGTCAGCCCCAGCATTTT. As protein: CASSQDPSSGQPQHF. This chain joins TRBV4-3 and TRBJ1-5; D gene uncertain. Trimming took 0 bases from V and 6 from J, leaving 12 bases between them. The length of the CDR3 is 15 residues. Per germline, CDR1 LGHNA and CDR2 YSLEER.